The T cell receptor (beta chain) described here comes from a study of shared clonotypes between healthy human individuals. Study information: A couple of women and three men aged 18 to 49 made up the donors.

This clone showed up just once. Its antigen is currently unknown. Once extracted for a subset, genomic DNA was divided evenly among several immunoSEQ plates. Using immunoSEQ multiplex PCR, the repertoire was profiled, and TCRdb retains in-frame clones only, with some absent. The sample shows a few million clones, more than 80% of them seen only once. Study-level results: Shared across a few donors were around 5% of the naive CD4 clonotypes.

The sequenced sample was naive CD4+ T cells from PBMCs. Subset defined: CD45RA+ positively selected. The receptor comes from a man younger than 35 in good health. Some clones in this sample may be carry-over from other donors' samples.

The CDR3 nucleotides read TGTGCCAGCAGTTCCCCGGACAGACCGTACGAGCAGTACTTC. Translation: CASSSPDRPYEQYF. This chain joins TRBV28 and TRBJ2-7; a possible D gene is TRBD1 (6 bases). Germline lookup yields CDR1 MDHEN and CDR2 SYDVKM. There are 14 residues in the CDR3. Trimming stripped 4 bases from V and 4 bases from J, with 14 bases between.